Listed here are 32 T cell receptor beta chains from one sample, sequenced in a study of CD8 T cells in ankylosing spondylitis. No antigens are known for them. Overall study findings and caveats: Ankylosing spondylitis blood appeared to be characterized by a TCR beta motif of about eight highly homologous variants.

A single record per CDR3 protein comes from TCRdb applying MiXCR to the 5' RACE reads. This repertoire shows over 700,000 distinct CDR3 sequences, under 20% found once; its top ten account for around a fifth. The sequencing sample was made of blood, either unsorted or a sorted T cell fraction (not recorded which). The receptors were gathered from a male donor with ankylosing spondylitis.

Concerning this clonotype: Just one base apart from a much larger clone, this may be a read error. The chain has TRBV7-9 and TRBJ1-1, with D unresolved. CDR3 length equals 12 residues. Germline V gene data show CDR1 as SEHNR and CDR2 as FQNEAQ (reference sequence). CDR3 coding DNA: TGTGCCAGCAGTACCGCGCGCACTGAAGCTATCTTT. As protein: CASSTARTEAIF.

The chain combines TRBV12-3 or TRBV12-4 with TRBJ2-7, with TRBD1 matching over 8 bases. V was clipped by 6 bases and J by 5 bases; unmatched bases: 9. CDR3 length: 14 residues. In DNA, the CDR3 is TGTGCCAGCAGCGACCGGGACAGGAACCACGAGCAGTACTTC. Translation gives CASSDRDRNHEQYF.

This chain connects TRBV5-1 to TRBJ2-1, with a possible D match to TRBD2 (6 bases). V lost 2 bases to trimming and J lost 7 bases, with 13 bases between them. CDR3 length: 14 amino acids. The germline V gene encodes CDR1 SGHRS and CDR2 YFSETQ. The CDR3 is CASSFLGSGNEQFF. In DNA form, the CDR3 reads TGCGCCAGCAGCTTCCTAGGGAGCGGGAATGAGCAGTTCTTC. Variable domain in full (rest from reference TRBV5-1 and TRBJ2-1): KAGVTQTPRYLIKTRGQQVTLSCSPISGHRSVSWYQQTPGQGLQFLFEYFSETQRNKGNFPGRFSGRQFSNSRSEMNVSTLELGDSALYLCASSFLGSGNEQFFGPGTRLTVL.

This chain links TRBV2 with TRBJ2-1; the D gene is possibly TRBD1 (5 bases). The V and J ends lost 3 bases and 12 bases respectively, with 15 bases between them. Per the germline V gene, CDR1 is SNHLY and CDR2 is FYNNEI. The CDR3 length is 13 residues. The CDR3 nucleotides read TGTGCCAGCAGTGAGGGGCAGGGTTGGGGGCAGTTCTTC. This gives the protein CASSEGQGWGQFF.

The count of this clonotype is one. The conserved final phenylalanine or tryptophan is absent from the CDR3, which likely points to a read error. The rearrangement uses TRBV20-1 and TRBJ1-1; 9 nucleotides line up with TRBD1. Germline-derived CDR1 and CDR2 are DFQATT and SNEGSKA (reference sequence). The CDR3 spans 15 residues. Trimming cost V 2 bases and J 4 bases; bases outside gene matches: 8. CDR3 sequence (DNA): TGCAGTGCTAGATCGGGACAGGGCAGGGGCACTGAAGCTTTCCTT. Translated: CSARSGQGRGTEAFL.

The chain employs TRBV7-9 and TRBJ1-6; D ambiguous. From germline, CDR1 is SEHNR and CDR2 FQNEAQ (reference sequence). V gave up 5 bases and J gave up 9 bases, with 8 bases separating them. The CDR3 runs 12 residues. In nucleotides, the CDR3 is TGTGCCAGCAGCGGGCCGGGTTCACCCCTCCACTTT. Translation: CASSGPGSPLHF.

V usage is TRBV14 and J usage is TRBJ2-1, with 10 bases identical to TRBD2. Germline CDR1 and CDR2: SGHDN and FVKESK. The length of the CDR3 is 16 residues. The ends lost 3 bases at V and 5 bases at J; junction bases unmatched: 7. This chain's CDR3 is CASSHATSGKHNEQFF. The DNA for the CDR3 is TGTGCCAGCAGCCATGCAACTAGCGGGAAGCACAATGAGCAGTTCTTC.

The chain links TRBV3-1 to TRBJ1-2; tentative D call: TRBD1 (5 bases). CDR1 LGHDT and CDR2 YNNKEL come from the germline V gene (reference sequence). The ends were cut back, 1 base at V and 3 bases at J, with 12 bases in the middle. The length of the CDR3 is 15 residues. The CDR3 nucleotides are TGTGCCAGCAGCCAAGGGGCAGGGCCGGACTATGGCTACACCTTC. The encoded protein is CASSQGAGPDYGYTF.

The chain combines TRBV5-1 with TRBJ2-5; TRBD1 matches at 9 bases. The CDR3 length is 14 residues. Losses at the gene ends were 4 bases for V and 2 bases for J; bases not matched to a gene: 3. Germline V gene data show CDR1 as SGHRS and CDR2 as YFSETQ. This CDR3 reads CASSAGQGQETQYF. The CDR3, as DNA: TGCGCCAGCAGCGCCGGACAGGGGCAAGAGACCCAGTACTTC.

V is TRBV5-1 and J is TRBJ1-1; 9 bases agree with TRBD1. V shed 4 bases, J shed 3 bases, and the junction held 7 bases outside the gene matches. The CDR3 totals 15 residues. The germline CDR1 and CDR2 sequences are SGHRS and YFSETQ. In DNA form, the CDR3 reads TGCGCCAGCAGCGGGGACAGGGAAGGGTACACTGAAGCTTTCTTT. Its protein product is CASSGDREGYTEAFF. The variable domain in full, completed from reference TRBV5-1 and TRBJ1-1, reads KAGVTQTPRYLIKTRGQQVTLSCSPISGHRSVSWYQQTPGQGLQFLFEYFSETQRNKGNFPGRFSGRQFSNSRSEMNVSTLELGDSALYLCASSGDREGYTEAFFGQGTRLTVV.

The table lists this clonotype with a few counts. J is TRBJ2-7 and V is TRBV4-1; D is unclear. V was pared by 3 bases and J by 2 bases, with 14 bases between. This CDR3 region has 15 residues. The germline V gene encodes CDR1 MGHRA and CDR2 YSYEKL. This chain's CDR3 is CASSHPSSGAYEQYF. The CDR3 DNA is TGCGCCAGCAGCCACCCCTCGAGTGGAGCCTACGAGCAGTACTTC.

The chain employs TRBV4-1 and TRBJ1-5, with 7 bases fitting TRBD1. The germline V gene encodes CDR1 MGHRA and CDR2 YSYEKL. The V and J ends lost 11 bases and 2 bases, in that order; junction bases with no gene match: 6. The CDR3 spans 13 residues. The CDR3 is CAAGGGGNQPQHF. The CDR3 nucleotides read TGCGCCGCAGGGGGAGGAGGCAATCAGCCCCAGCATTTT.

The sample holds a few counts of this clonotype. This chain connects TRBV4-1 to TRBJ1-5; no reliable D call. This CDR3 spans 15 amino acids. Per germline, CDR1 MGHRA and CDR2 YSYEKL. V was shortened by 0 bases and J by 11 bases, with 17 bases between the two germline ends. The CDR3 loop is CASSQEARDGTSQHF. The CDR3 bases are TGCGCCAGCAGCCAAGAAGCCCGCGACGGAACATCCCAGCATTTT.

This clonotype came up a few times. The V and J genes are TRBV29-1 and TRBJ2-2; the match to TRBD1 covers 7 bases. Per germline, CDR1 SQVTM and CDR2 ANQGSEA. The CDR3 covers 13 residues. Trimming cost V 8 bases and J 0 bases; bases outside gene matches: 3. The CDR3 loop reads CSTGTANTGELFF. The CDR3 DNA reads as TGCAGCACGGGGACAGCGAACACCGGGGAGCTGTTTTTT.

At least ten counts were recorded for this clonotype. The chain joins TRBV12-3 or TRBV12-4 to TRBJ2-3; a weak D match, TRBD1 (6 bases). This CDR3 has 15 residues. Between the trimmed V and J ends, which lost 0 bases and 3 bases, there was a span of 10 bases. CDR3 nucleotides: TGTGCCAGCAGTTTAGCGTGGGGGCGGACAGATACGCAGTATTTT. As protein: CASSLAWGRTDTQYF.

In this sample, this clonotype turned up a few times. The V gene is TRBV6-2 or TRBV6-3, the J gene TRBJ2-7; 11 positions agree with TRBD1. The V segment lost 7 bases and the J segment 3 bases; nucleotides outside the gene matches: 8. Germline CDR1 and CDR2: MNHEY and SVGEGT. This CDR3 is 15 amino acids long. CDR3 sequence: CASIHGTGGVYEQYF. CDR3 coding DNA: TGTGCCAGCATCCACGGGACAGGGGGAGTCTACGAGCAGTACTTC.

This clonotype was found once. V and J are TRBV7-3 and TRBJ2-1; possibly TRBD2 for D (7 bases). The CDR3 covers 14 residues. The germline V and J ends were trimmed by 0 bases and 8 bases, with 11 bases remaining between them. Germline-derived CDR1 and CDR2 are SGHTA and FQGTGA. The chain's CDR3 is CASSLTGGPDEQFF. In DNA, the CDR3 is TGTGCCAGCAGCTTAACGGGGGGGCCAGATGAGCAGTTCTTC.

This clonotype was recorded a few times. This chain links TRBV7-3 with TRBJ2-2; D is unresolved. There are 15 residues in the CDR3. From germline, CDR1 is SGHTA and CDR2 FQGTGA. Trimming took off 0 bases at V and 7 bases at J, with 12 bases between the two ends. The CDR3 reads CASSLTLDGNGELFF. CDR3 coding DNA: TGTGCCAGCAGCTTAACCCTGGACGGTAACGGGGAGCTGTTTTTT.

This clonotype was observed a few times. V and J are TRBV9 and TRBJ1-1, with D perhaps TRBD1 (5 bases). CDR3 length: 15 amino acids. V lost 0 bases and J 0 bases, leaving 9 bases between the germline ends. Germline CDR1 SGDLS, CDR2 YYNGEE. The CDR3 nucleotides read TGTGCCAGCAGCGTAGGCCAGGGATTGAACACTGAAGCTTTCTTT. It yields the protein CASSVGQGLNTEAFF.

V is TRBV20-1 and J is TRBJ1-2; 7 bases fit TRBD1. Unmatched junction bases numbered 10, after V lost 6 bases and J lost 3 bases. Germline-derived CDR1 and CDR2 are DFQATT and SNEGSKA (reference sequence). The CDR3 is 14 residues long. CDR3 coding DNA: TGCAGTGCACGACAGGGCGGAAGTGACTATGGCTACACCTTC. Its protein product is CSARQGGSDYGYTF.

This clonotype was counted a few times. The J gene is TRBJ1-5, the V gene TRBV5-1; D unclear. V was shortened by 3 bases and J by 3 bases, with 7 bases between the two germline ends. This CDR3 comprises 13 residues. CDR1 and CDR2 (germline): SGHRS, YFSETQ. The CDR3 is CASSSRPNQPQHF. The CDR3 region has the DNA TGCGCCAGCAGCTCCCGACCCAATCAGCCCCAGCATTTT. The whole variable domain, filled in from reference TRBV5-1 and TRBJ1-5, reads KAGVTQTPRYLIKTRGQQVTLSCSPISGHRSVSWYQQTPGQGLQFLFEYFSETQRNKGNFPGRFSGRQFSNSRSEMNVSTLELGDSALYLCASSSRPNQPQHFGDGTRLSIL.

Only one count was recorded for this clonotype. The chain recombines TRBV20-1 with TRBJ2-3; tentative D call: TRBD2 (5 bases). This CDR3 region has 13 residues. CDR1 DFQATT and CDR2 SNEGSKA come from the germline V gene (reference sequence). Trimming shortened V by 0 bases and J by 10 bases, and 14 bases separated the two germline ends. The CDR3 is CSAREDTSQPQYF. Written as DNA, the CDR3 is TGCAGTGCTAGAGAGGATACTAGTCAGCCGCAGTATTTT.

This chain joins TRBV30 and TRBJ2-3; D possibly corresponds to TRBD2 (6 bases). The V and J ends lost 8 bases and 4 bases respectively, with 10 bases between them. The CDR3 totals 11 residues. Germline CDR1 GTSNPN, CDR2 SVGIG (reference sequence). In DNA, the CDR3 is TGTGCCCGGGGACTTGCAGATACGCAGTATTTT. It is translated as CARGLADTQYF.

This clonotype was detected only a few times. CDR3 in amino acids: CSARAHSSGQVTGYTF. CDR3 DNA: TGCAGTGCTAGAGCCCATTCTTCGGGACAGGTGACGGGCTACACCTTC. The rearrangement links TRBV20-1 to TRBJ1-2, with 8 bases that match TRBD1. With V trimmed by 1 base and J by 8 bases, 15 bases remained unmatched. CDR3 length equals 16 residues. Germline V gene sequence: CDR1 DFQATT, CDR2 SNEGSKA (reference sequence).

V and J are TRBV20-1 and TRBJ2-2, with D perhaps matching TRBD1 (6 bases). Per germline, CDR1 DFQATT and CDR2 SNEGSKA (reference sequence). The V and J ends lost 5 bases and 3 bases respectively, with 10 bases between them. This CDR3 comprises 13 residues. CDR3 in amino acids: CSAPRGDTGELFF. The CDR3 coding sequence is TGCAGTGCTCCCAGGGGAGACACCGGGGAGCTGTTTTTT.

V gene TRBV12-3 or TRBV12-4 combines with J gene TRBJ1-2, with 9 bases that match TRBD1. Germline trimming cut 6 bases from V and 7 bases from J; bases unmatched to any gene: 6. CDR3 size: 13 residues. The CDR3 sequence is CASSPGQGIGYTF. CDR3 DNA: TGTGCCAGCAGCCCGGGACAGGGAATTGGCTACACCTTC.

The chain links TRBV15 to TRBJ1-2; D gene ambiguous. CDR1 is LNHNV, CDR2 YYDKDF, per germline (reference sequence). The CDR3 consists of 15 residues. V was clipped by 0 bases and J by 8 bases, with 16 bases between them. In DNA, the CDR3 is TGTGCCACCAGCAGAGATTTGAGCGGCCTGTGGGGCTACACCTTC. It is translated as CATSRDLSGLWGYTF.

This clonotype was picked up a small number of times. This sequence joins TRBV29-1 and TRBJ2-1; D call uncertain. The germline V gene encodes CDR1 SQVTM and CDR2 ANQGSEA. Trimming pared 0 bases from V and 4 bases from J, leaving 13 bases between. The CDR3 extends over 15 amino acids. CDR3 nucleotides: TGCAGCGTTGAAGATCAAAGGGAAGATTACAATGAGCAGTTCTTC. Encoded protein: CSVEDQREDYNEQFF.

This clonotype was observed a handful of times. The chain recombines TRBV20-1 with TRBJ2-7, with 8 nucleotides matching TRBD2. The germline gives CDR1 DFQATT, CDR2 SNEGSKA (reference sequence). This CDR3 contains 14 residues. The CDR3, as DNA: TGCAGCCTCCGACGCCCGGGACTAGCCTACGAGCAGTACTTC. Encoded protein: CSLRRPGLAYEQYF.

The table lists this clonotype with a few counts. V and J are TRBV7-6 and TRBJ2-1; 10 bases agree with TRBD2. After removal of 2 bases from V and 4 bases from J, the junction contained 2 bases not matched to a gene. Germline V gene sequence: CDR1 SGHVS, CDR2 FNYEAQ. This CDR3 contains 15 residues. The CDR3 coding sequence is TGTGCCAGCAGCTTAAAGCGGGGGGGGTACAATGAGCAGTTCTTC. It translates to CASSLKRGGYNEQFF.

The CDR3: CASSPGQRQGADTQYF. The CDR3 DNA reads TGCGCCAGCAGCCCCGGCCAACGACAGGGGGCAGATACGCAGTATTTT. The rearrangement joins TRBV5-1 to TRBJ2-3; 9 bases map to TRBD1. The V gene's germline CDR1 is SGHRS and CDR2 YFSETQ. CDR3 length: 16 residues. V gave up 4 bases and J gave up 4 bases; unmatched junction bases: 10.

The V and J genes are TRBV28 and TRBJ1-6; TRBD1 matches at 8 bases. Per germline, CDR1 MDHEN and CDR2 SYDVKM. J gave up 7 bases and V 6 bases, and 5 bases lay outside the gene matches. This CDR3 comprises 14 residues. CDR3 sequence: CASRQGAENSPLHF. The CDR3 DNA reads as TGTGCCAGCAGGCAGGGGGCGGAAAATTCACCCCTCCACTTT.